This T cell receptor (beta chain) was obtained from a study of blood T cells in healthy people across ages (dated by TCRdb to between 2014 and 2016). Study-wide context: In model experiments, roughly one uniquely barcoded TCR beta cDNA molecule per two T cells was captured by template switching. To avoid experimental bias, donors of different ages were spread randomly across the sequencing lanes. The study measured age-related changes in TCR beta repertoire diversity using deep sequencing normalized with unique cDNA molecular identifiers. For two donors (one aged 18 to 29 and one aged 80 or older), the study analyzed two additional independent replicas of 1 million unique cDNA reads from the same blood draw. Four age groups were formed from the donors: young (average approximately 15 years), middle-aged (approximately 41), aged (about 68) and long-lived (around 80). Here is what the overall study found, with its caveats: Observed TCR beta diversity correlated strongly with the percentage of naive T cells measured by flow cytometry. Because donor CMV infection status was unknown, age-related changes in expanded clonotypes were potentially confounded. Total diversity estimates from one million sequenced T cells were considered lower bounds and underestimates. As age increased, observed TCR beta diversity per million T cells dropped in a roughly linear way, and a significant reduction was already evident by age 40. Compared with the aged group, the long-lived group had more naive CD4+ T cells, fewer expanded clones and increased TCR diversity, suggesting age selection. Because profiling used bulk unsorted PBMCs, naive and antigen-experienced compartments could not be compared conclusively.

This clonotype was seen repeatedly, ten times or more. It lacks a known antigen. Base-call qualities are not available, and no considerably larger clone is one nucleotide away. The donors were some 39 Caucasian individuals from Russia, aged roughly 6 to 90 years, who were systemically healthy. Approximately 11 milliliters of peripheral blood were drawn from each donor into EDTA-treated Vacutainer tubes. Ficoll-Paque density-gradient centrifugation was used to isolate PBMCs, with at least 6 million per sample. Total RNA was extracted from PBMCs with Trizol reagent, with at least 6 micrograms obtained per sample. For every donor, flow cytometry on a PBMC aliquot measured the percentage of naive CD45RAhigh/CD27high T cells. V is shortened by 5 bases, J by 0 bases, and the region joining them spans 13 bases. Looking up the germline V gene yields CDR1 SGHTA and CDR2 FQGNSA. From the cysteine up to the phenylalanine, the CDR3 has a length of 15 residues. Only CDR3 DNA is held: 45 bases, read in frame from base 1.

The library was obtained by 5' RACE. These reads were obtained on an Illumina HiSeq 2500. A second roughly 6 to 12 cycle PCR used a sample-barcoded 5' primer and a J-beta primer mix. A template-switch 5' adaptor carrying 12 random nucleotides introduced a unique molecular identifier onto each TCR beta cDNA molecule. At least 3 million CDR3-containing paired-end reads were obtained from each sample. The Mint cDNA synthesis kit, primed by a TRBC-specific oligonucleotide, was used to synthesize first-strand cDNA from all RNA. Following uracil-DNA glycosylase treatment, all cDNA underwent a first 18-cycle PCR with the universal primers M1SS and BC2_uni_R. In the source study's methods: Each sample was normalized by randomly selecting 1 million high-quality reads, each carrying a distinct molecular identifier. Instead of being binned into consensus sequences, reads with shared molecular identifiers were discarded. CDR3 identification, clonotype clustering and error correction used MiTCR with a Q25 quality threshold and the strictest error-elimination algorithm. A nonparametric unseen species model with Euler transformation was used to estimate a lower bound on total TCR beta diversity. TCRdb reworked the public reads: Q25 trimming with fastp, MiXCR clone assembly, productive beta chains retained. Each entry is one CDR3 protein sequence, shown with its most common DNA and genes. TCRdb assigned the V and J calls; the authors' analysis was not used. This sample has 1.5 million to 2 million distinct CDR3 sequences in its table, and 28% of those were observed once. The ten top clones hold 6.5% to 8.5% of the sample.

Sequenced material: blood. Here the chain combines TRBV7-2 and TRBJ2-5; confidence is insufficient to name the D gene. This sequence was found in a woman aged 25 to 45 in good health. CDR3 region: CASSPLLFNQETQYF. The sequence in DNA is TGTGCCAGCAGCCCCCTCCTGTTTAACCAAGAGACCCAGTACTTC. Supplemented by the reference TRBV7-2 and TRBJ2-5 proteins around the CDR3, the complete variable domain is GAGVSQSPSNKVTEKGKDVELRCDPISGHTALYWYRQSLGQGLEFLIYFQGNSAPDKSGLPSDRFSAERTGGSVSTLTIQRTQQEDSAVYLCASSPLLFNQETQYFGPGTRLLVL.